Each of the 12 T cell receptor beta chains below was sequenced from the same sample in a study of shared clonotypes between healthy human individuals. Sequencing used immunoSEQ multiplex PCR; TCRdb keeps in-frame clones, though not all of them. The sample yields hundreds of thousands of clones, 60% to 80% seen once. Sample: memory CD4+ T cells sorted from blood. Subset of the sample: CD45RA-negative fraction. Every receptor here comes from a woman under 40 in good health.

The J gene is TRBJ2-7, the V gene TRBV7-2, with unresolved D. The V gene lost 5 bases and the J gene lost 3 bases, with 5 bases spanning the gap. The CDR3 is 11 residues long. Germline-derived CDR1 and CDR2 are SGHTA and FQGNSA. The CDR3 protein is CASSPLYEQYF. CDR3 nucleotides: TGTGCCAGCAGCCCTCTCTACGAGCAGTACTTC.

The V and J genes are TRBV14 and TRBJ2-7; D remains ambiguous. V was clipped by 1 base and J by 0 bases, with 10 bases between them. Germline loops: CDR1 SGHDN, CDR2 FVKESK. CDR3 size: 15 residues. This CDR3 is CASSQGYLSSYEQYF. The DNA of the CDR3 is TGTGCCAGCAGCCAAGGTTACCTCAGCTCCTACGAGCAGTACTTC.

For this clone: The same CDR3 also results from other DNA sequences found in this sample. The rearrangement links TRBV28 to TRBJ1-1, with 10 bases identical to TRBD1. Germline V gene data show CDR1 as MDHEN and CDR2 as SYDVKM. CDR3 size: 15 residues. The V gene end was trimmed by 6 bases and the J gene end by 1 base; junction bases not matched to a gene: 5. CDR3 DNA sequence: TGTGCCAGCAGCCCTCGACAGGGGGCGAACACTGAAGCTTTCTTT. Its translation: CASSPRQGANTEAFF.

This clone was seen a handful of times. The V call is TRBV2, the J call TRBJ2-3, with 7 positions matching TRBD1. The CDR3 extends over 13 amino acids. After removal of 8 bases from V and 8 bases from J, the junction contained 10 bases not matched to a gene. Germline loops: CDR1 SNHLY, CDR2 FYNNEI. The CDR3 is CASHDRATATQYF. CDR3 in DNA: TGTGCCAGCCATGACAGGGCCACCGCTACGCAGTATTTT.

There are many counts of this clone. CDR3 nucleotide sequence: TGTGCCAGCAGCCCGACTTCCCAAGGCCGGTACTTC. It specifies CASSPTSQGRYF. The chain employs TRBV11-2 and TRBJ2-4; no definite D call. Germline CDR1 and CDR2: SGHAT and FQNNGV. Trimming left V 5 bases short and J 15 bases short, with 17 bases between. This CDR3 contains 12 residues.

This clone has only a few counts. J is TRBJ2-2 and V is TRBV28, with 7 positions matching TRBD1. CDR3 length equals 17 residues. The V and J ends lost 4 bases and 0 bases, in that order; junction bases with no gene match: 8. CDR1 is MDHEN, CDR2 SYDVKM, per germline. CDR3 coding DNA: TGTGCCAGCAGTTCGGGACAGAACTTTGCGAACACCGGGGAGCTGTTTTTT. Amino acid sequence: CASSSGQNFANTGELFF.

Points on this clone: The sample holds other DNA sequences that translate to the same CDR3. This chain joins TRBV28 and TRBJ1-5, with 11 bases fitting TRBD1. Looked up from germline, CDR1 is MDHEN and CDR2 is SYDVKM. This CDR3 comprises 14 residues. After removal of 6 bases from V and 7 bases from J, the junction contained 5 bases not matched to a gene. Here the CDR3 reads CASREGQGGQPQHF. The CDR3 DNA sequence: TGTGCCAGCAGGGAGGGACAGGGGGGACAGCCCCAGCATTTT. Filled out from reference TRBV28 and TRBJ1-5, the complete variable domain reads DVKVTQSSRYLVKRTGEKVFLECVQDMDHENMFWYRQDPGLGLRLIYFSYDVKMKEKGDIPEGYSVSREKKERFSLILESASTNQTSMYLCASREGQGGQPQHFGDGTRLSIL.

This clone was seen just once. The chain is built from TRBV5-6 and TRBJ2-7; TRBD1 might be the D (5 bases). Per the germline V gene, CDR1 is SGHDT and CDR2 is YYEEEE. Trimming removed 2 bases from V and 0 bases from J, with 9 bases in between. The CDR3 is 14 residues long. The CDR3 sequence is CASSLGVFSYEQYF. As DNA, the CDR3 is TGTGCCAGCAGCTTAGGGGTCTTCTCCTACGAGCAGTACTTC.

The sample holds a few counts of this clone. The chain is built from TRBV7-8 and TRBJ2-7; 11 bases are a match to TRBD2. This CDR3 region has 19 residues. The V segment lost 1 base and the J segment 5 bases; nucleotides outside the gene matches: 16. Germline V lookup: CDR1 SGHVS, CDR2 FQNEAQ. The CDR3 DNA reads TGTGCCAGCAGCTTAGGTTATCTAGGCACTAGCGGGAGTTCCCACGAGCAGTACTTC. This sequence encodes CASSLGYLGTSGSSHEQYF.

The sample holds one count of this clone. The chain links TRBV5-1 to TRBJ2-5; the D gene is possibly TRBD1 (6 bases). CDR1 and CDR2 (germline): SGHRS, YFSETQ. The germline V and J ends were trimmed by 0 bases and 7 bases, with 16 bases remaining between them. There are 15 residues in the CDR3. The CDR3 nucleotides are TGCGCCAGCAGCTTGGAGACAGGCTCTTTGGGGACCCAGTACTTC. Translating gives CASSLETGSLGTQYF.

The chain carries TRBV6-5 and TRBJ2-1; 10 bases are shared with TRBD2. The V gene's germline CDR1 is MNHEY and CDR2 SVGAGI. This CDR3 has 16 amino acids. J gave up 7 bases and V 2 bases, and 8 bases lay outside the gene matches. CDR3 DNA: TGTGCCAGCAGTTACCACCCGGGACTAGCGTGGAATGAGCAGTTCTTC. Translation gives CASSYHPGLAWNEQFF.

The chain couples TRBV18 to TRBJ1-1; D remains unclear. V gave up 3 bases and J gave up 7 bases, with 12 bases separating them. There are 13 residues in the CDR3. Germline CDR1 reads KGHSH; CDR2 reads LQKENI. This chain's CDR3 is CASSPRAPGEAFF. The DNA for the CDR3 is TGTGCCAGCTCACCTCGAGCCCCGGGTGAAGCTTTCTTT. The full variable domain, completed using reference TRBV18 and TRBJ1-1, is NAGVMQNPRHLVRRRGQEARLRCSPMKGHSHVYWYRQLPEEGLKFMVYLQKENIIDESGMPKERFSAEFPKEGPSILRIQQVVRGDSAAYFCASSPRAPGEAFFGQGTRLTVV.